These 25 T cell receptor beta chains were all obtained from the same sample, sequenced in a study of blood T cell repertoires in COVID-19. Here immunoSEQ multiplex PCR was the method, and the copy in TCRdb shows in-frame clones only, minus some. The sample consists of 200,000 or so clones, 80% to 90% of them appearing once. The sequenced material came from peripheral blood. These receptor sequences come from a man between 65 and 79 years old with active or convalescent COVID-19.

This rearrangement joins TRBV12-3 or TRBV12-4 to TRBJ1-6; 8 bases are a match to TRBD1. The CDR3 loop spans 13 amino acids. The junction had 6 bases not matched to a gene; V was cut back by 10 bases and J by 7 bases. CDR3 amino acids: CATRAGGNSPLHF. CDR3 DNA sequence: TGTGCCACAAGGGCAGGGGGCAATTCACCCCTCCACTTT.

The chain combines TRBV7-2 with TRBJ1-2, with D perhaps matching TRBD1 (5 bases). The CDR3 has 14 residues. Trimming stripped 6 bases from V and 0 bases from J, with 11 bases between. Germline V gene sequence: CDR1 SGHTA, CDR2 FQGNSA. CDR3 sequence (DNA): TGTGCCAGCAGTCGACAGCGATCTAACTATGGCTACACCTTC. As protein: CASSRQRSNYGYTF.

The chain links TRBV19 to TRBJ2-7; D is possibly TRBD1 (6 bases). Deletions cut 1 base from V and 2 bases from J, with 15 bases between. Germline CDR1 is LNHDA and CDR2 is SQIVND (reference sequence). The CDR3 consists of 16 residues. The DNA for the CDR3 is TGTGCCAGTAGTATAGGCGCAGGGGCGACTACCTACGAGCAGTACTTC. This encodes CASSIGAGATTYEQYF.

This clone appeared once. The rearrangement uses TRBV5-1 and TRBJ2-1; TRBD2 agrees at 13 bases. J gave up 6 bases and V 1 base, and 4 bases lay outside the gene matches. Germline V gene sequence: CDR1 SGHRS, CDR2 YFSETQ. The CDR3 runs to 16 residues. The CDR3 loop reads CASSLRGTSGTNEQFF. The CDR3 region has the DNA TGCGCCAGCAGCTTGCGGGGGACTAGCGGGACCAATGAGCAGTTCTTC.

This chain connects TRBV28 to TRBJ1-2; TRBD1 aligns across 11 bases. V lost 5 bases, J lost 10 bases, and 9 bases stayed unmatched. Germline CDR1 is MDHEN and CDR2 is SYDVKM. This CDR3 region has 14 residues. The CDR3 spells CASSRTGGSLDYTF. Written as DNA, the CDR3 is TGTGCCAGCAGTCGGACAGGGGGCTCTTTGGACTACACCTTC.

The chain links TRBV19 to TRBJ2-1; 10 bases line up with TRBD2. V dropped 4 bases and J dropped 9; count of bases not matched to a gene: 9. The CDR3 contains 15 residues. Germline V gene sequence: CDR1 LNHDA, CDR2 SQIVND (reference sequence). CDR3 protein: CASSTLLAGASEQFF. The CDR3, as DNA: TGTGCCAGTAGTACTCTTCTAGCGGGAGCGAGTGAGCAGTTCTTC. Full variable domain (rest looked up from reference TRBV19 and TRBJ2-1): DGGITQSPKYLFRKEGQNVTLSCEQNLNHDAMYWYRQDPGQGLRLIYYSQIVNDFQKGDIAEGYSVSREKKESFPLTVTSAQKNPTAFYLCASSTLLAGASEQFFGPGTRLTVL.

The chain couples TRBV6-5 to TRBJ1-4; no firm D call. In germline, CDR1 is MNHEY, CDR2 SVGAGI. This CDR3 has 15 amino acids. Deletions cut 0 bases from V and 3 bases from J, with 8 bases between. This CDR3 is CASSYSPFPNEKLFF. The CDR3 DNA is TGTGCCAGCAGTTACTCCCCCTTCCCTAATGAAAAACTGTTTTTT.

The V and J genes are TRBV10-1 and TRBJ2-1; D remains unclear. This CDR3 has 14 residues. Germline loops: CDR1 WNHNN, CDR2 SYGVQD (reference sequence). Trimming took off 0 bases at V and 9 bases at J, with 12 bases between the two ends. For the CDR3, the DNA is TGCGCCAGCAGTGAGTCAGTGACAATCGGTGAGCAGTTCTTC. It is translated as CASSESVTIGEQFF.

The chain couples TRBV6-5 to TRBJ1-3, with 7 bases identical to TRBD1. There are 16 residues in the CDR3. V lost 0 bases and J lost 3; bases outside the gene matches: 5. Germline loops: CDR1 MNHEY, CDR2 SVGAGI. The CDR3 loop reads CASSYSGTVGGNTIYF. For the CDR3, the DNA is TGTGCCAGCAGTTACTCCGGGACAGTTGGTGGAAACACCATATATTTT.

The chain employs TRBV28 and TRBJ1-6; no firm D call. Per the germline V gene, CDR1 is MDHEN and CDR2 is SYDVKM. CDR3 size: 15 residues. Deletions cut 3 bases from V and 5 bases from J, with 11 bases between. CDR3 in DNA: TGTGCCAGCAGTTTCCGGGTTCGCGATAATTCACCCCTCCACTTT. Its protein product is CASSFRVRDNSPLHF.

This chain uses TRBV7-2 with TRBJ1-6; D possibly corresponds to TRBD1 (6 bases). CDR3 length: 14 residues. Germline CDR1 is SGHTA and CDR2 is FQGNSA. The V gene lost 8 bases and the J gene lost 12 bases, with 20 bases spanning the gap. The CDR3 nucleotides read TGTGCCAGCCATCGGGGGGGGCGTTCTGGACCCCTCCACTTT. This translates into CASHRGGRSGPLHF.

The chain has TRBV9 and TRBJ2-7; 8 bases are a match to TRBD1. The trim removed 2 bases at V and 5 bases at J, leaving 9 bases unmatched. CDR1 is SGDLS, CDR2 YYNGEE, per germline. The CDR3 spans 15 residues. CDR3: CASSVSGRGPDEQYF. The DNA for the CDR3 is TGTGCCAGCAGCGTGTCGGGCAGGGGGCCAGACGAGCAGTACTTC.

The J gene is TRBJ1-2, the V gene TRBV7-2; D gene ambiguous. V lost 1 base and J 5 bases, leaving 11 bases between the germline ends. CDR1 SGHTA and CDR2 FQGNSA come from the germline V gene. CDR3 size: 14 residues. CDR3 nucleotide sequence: TGTGCCAGCAGCTTAGTCAACCGGAGGTATGGCTACACCTTC. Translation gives CASSLVNRRYGYTF.

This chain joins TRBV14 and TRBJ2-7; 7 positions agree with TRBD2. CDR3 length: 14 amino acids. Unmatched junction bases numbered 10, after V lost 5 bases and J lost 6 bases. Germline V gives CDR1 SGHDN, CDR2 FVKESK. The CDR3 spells CASSFWAGASEQYF. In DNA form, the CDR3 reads TGTGCCAGCAGCTTTTGGGCGGGAGCCTCCGAGCAGTACTTC.

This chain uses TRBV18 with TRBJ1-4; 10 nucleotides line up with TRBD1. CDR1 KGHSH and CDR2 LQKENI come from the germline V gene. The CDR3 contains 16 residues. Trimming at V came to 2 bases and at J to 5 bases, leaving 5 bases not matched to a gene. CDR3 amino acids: CASSPETGGLNEKLFF. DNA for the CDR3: TGTGCCAGCTCACCAGAGACAGGGGGCTTAAATGAAAAACTGTTTTTT.

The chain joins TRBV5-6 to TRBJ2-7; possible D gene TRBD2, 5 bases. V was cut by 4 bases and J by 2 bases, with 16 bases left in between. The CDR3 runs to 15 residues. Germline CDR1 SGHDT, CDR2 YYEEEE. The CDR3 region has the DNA TGTGCCAGCAGCCCCGGAGGTGGCAGGACCTACGAGCAGTACTTC. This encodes CASSPGGGRTYEQYF.

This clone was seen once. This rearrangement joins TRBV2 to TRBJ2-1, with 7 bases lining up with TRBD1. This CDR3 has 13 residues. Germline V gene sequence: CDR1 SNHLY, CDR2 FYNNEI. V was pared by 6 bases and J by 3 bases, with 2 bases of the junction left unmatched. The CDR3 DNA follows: TGTGCCAGCAGATCAGGGGGCTACAATGAGCAGTTCTTC. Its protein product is CASRSGGYNEQFF. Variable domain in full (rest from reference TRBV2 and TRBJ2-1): EPEVTQTPSHQVTQMGQEVILRCVPISNHLYFYWYRQILGQKVEFLVSFYNNEISEKSEIFDDQFSVERPDGSNFTLKIRSTKLEDSAMYFCASRSGGYNEQFFGPGTRLTVL.

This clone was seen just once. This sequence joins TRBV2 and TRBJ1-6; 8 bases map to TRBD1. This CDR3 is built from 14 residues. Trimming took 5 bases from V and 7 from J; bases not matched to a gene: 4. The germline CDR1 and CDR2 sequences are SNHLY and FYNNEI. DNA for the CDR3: TGTGCCAGCAGTTCGACAGGGGTAAATTCACCCCTCCACTTT. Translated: CASSSTGVNSPLHF.

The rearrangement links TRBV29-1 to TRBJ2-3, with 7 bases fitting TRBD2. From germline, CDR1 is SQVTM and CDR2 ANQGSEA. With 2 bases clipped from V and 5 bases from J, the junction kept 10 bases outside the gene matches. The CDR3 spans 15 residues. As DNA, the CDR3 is TGCAGCGTTGAATCATCAGCGGGATCGGGAGATACGCAGTATTTT. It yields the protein CSVESSAGSGDTQYF.

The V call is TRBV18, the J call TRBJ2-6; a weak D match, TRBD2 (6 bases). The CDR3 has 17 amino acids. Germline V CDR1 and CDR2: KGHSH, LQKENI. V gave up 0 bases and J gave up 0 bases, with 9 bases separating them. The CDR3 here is CASSPPGGASGANVLTF. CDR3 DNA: TGTGCCAGCTCACCACCGGGAGGCGCCTCTGGGGCCAACGTCCTGACTTTC.

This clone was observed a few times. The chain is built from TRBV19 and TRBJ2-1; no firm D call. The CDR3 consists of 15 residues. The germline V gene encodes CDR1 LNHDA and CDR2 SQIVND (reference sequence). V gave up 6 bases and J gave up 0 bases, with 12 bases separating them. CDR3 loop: CASSRTMRSYNEQFF. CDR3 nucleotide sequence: TGTGCCAGTAGCCGAACGATGCGCTCCTACAATGAGCAGTTCTTC.

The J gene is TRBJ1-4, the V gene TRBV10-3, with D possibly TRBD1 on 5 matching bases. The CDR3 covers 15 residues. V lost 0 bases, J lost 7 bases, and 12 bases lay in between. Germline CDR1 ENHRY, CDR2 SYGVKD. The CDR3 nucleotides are TGTGCCATCAGTGAGTCTCCGGCAGGGATTGAAAAACTGTTTTTT. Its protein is CAISESPAGIEKLFF.

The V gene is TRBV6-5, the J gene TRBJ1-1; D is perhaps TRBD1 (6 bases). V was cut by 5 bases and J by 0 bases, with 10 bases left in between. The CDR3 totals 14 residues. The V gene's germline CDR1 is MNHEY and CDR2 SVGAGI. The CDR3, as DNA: TGTGCCAGCAGTAACAGGGCCGTGAACACTGAAGCTTTCTTT. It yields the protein CASSNRAVNTEAFF.

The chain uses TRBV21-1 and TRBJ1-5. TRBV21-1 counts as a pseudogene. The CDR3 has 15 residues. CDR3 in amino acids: CASSKKRGGHQPQHF. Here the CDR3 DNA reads TGTGCCAGCAGCAAAAAGAGGGGGGGGCATCAGCCCCAGCATTTT.

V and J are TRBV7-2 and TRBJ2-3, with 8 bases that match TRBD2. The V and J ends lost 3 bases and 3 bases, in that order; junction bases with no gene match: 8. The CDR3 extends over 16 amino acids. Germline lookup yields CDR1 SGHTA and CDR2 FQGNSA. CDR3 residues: CASSFLIAGGTDTQYF. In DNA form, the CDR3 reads TGTGCCAGCAGCTTCCTCATTGCGGGGGGAACAGATACGCAGTATTTT. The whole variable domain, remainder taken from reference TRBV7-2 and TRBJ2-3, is GAGVSQSPSNKVTEKGKDVELRCDPISGHTALYWYRQSLGQGLEFLIYFQGNSAPDKSGLPSDRFSAERTGGSVSTLTIQRTQQEDSAVYLCASSFLIAGGTDTQYFGPGTRLTVL.